Following are 17 T cell receptor beta chains from one sample sequenced in a study of shared clonotypes between healthy human individuals. Profiled with immunoSEQ multiplex PCR; TCRdb holds only in-frame clones, not every one. The data hold some 480,000 clones, with 70% to 80% observed a single time. The sequenced material came from PBMCs. The source of these receptors is a woman in her thirties or forties in good health. Some clones in this sample may be carry-over from other donors' samples.

V gene TRBV4-1 combines with J gene TRBJ2-3; TRBD2 matches at 7 bases. J was trimmed by 4 bases and V by 4 bases; bases with no gene match: 8. The CDR3 covers 15 residues. Germline V gives CDR1 MGHRA, CDR2 YSYEKL. CDR3 in DNA: TGCGCCAGCAGCCGAGCGGGAACGGTTCCAGATACGCAGTATTTT. Encoded protein: CASSRAGTVPDTQYF.

This sequence joins TRBV11-2 and TRBJ2-7, with a possible D match to TRBD2 (5 bases). Germline CDR1 SGHAT, CDR2 FQNNGV. Trimming cost V 5 bases and J 2 bases, with 13 bases left between them. CDR3 length: 14 residues. Here the CDR3 reads CASSPDGLTYEQYF. CDR3 DNA: TGTGCCAGCAGCCCGGACGGACTTACCTACGAGCAGTACTTC.

This rearrangement joins TRBV5-1 to TRBJ2-5; 9 positions agree with TRBD2. The CDR3 runs to 17 residues. Germline V lookup: CDR1 SGHRS, CDR2 YFSETQ. V lost 0 bases to trimming and J lost 5 bases; unmatched junction nucleotides: 11. CDR3 amino acids: CASSLGGVAGVHETQYF. CDR3 DNA sequence: TGCGCCAGCAGCTTGGGCGGGGTAGCGGGAGTCCACGAGACCCAGTACTTC.

This clone was seen repeatedly, ten times or more. The chain combines TRBV19 with TRBJ2-1; maybe TRBD2 (7 bases). The CDR3 runs 15 residues. Germline CDR1 LNHDA, CDR2 SQIVND (reference sequence). V dropped 6 bases and J dropped 10 bases, with 22 bases sitting between them. The CDR3: CASRARGGVAREQFF. As DNA, the CDR3 is TGTGCCAGTAGGGCCCGAGGGGGGGTTGCGCGGGAGCAGTTCTTC.

This chain joins TRBV15 and TRBJ1-2; tentative D call: TRBD1 (6 bases). V was clipped by 3 bases and J by 5 bases, with 7 bases between them. This CDR3 comprises 12 residues. The germline CDR1 and CDR2 sequences are LNHNV and YYDKDF (reference sequence). For the CDR3, the DNA is TGTGCCACCAGCAGCACAGGGTATGGCTACACCTTC. Amino acids: CATSSTGYGYTF.

J is TRBJ1-2 and V is TRBV5-4; no clear D gene. This CDR3 contains 14 residues. Germline V CDR1 and CDR2: SGHNT, YYREEE (reference sequence). V dropped 4 bases and J dropped 8 bases, with 18 bases sitting between them. Here the CDR3 reads CASSPRPVGVGYTF. CDR3 DNA: TGTGCCAGCAGCCCCCGTCCGGTGGGTGTAGGCTACACCTTC.

The V call is TRBV11-2, the J call TRBJ1-4; D remains unclear. V lost 1 base and J lost 0, with 9 bases in between. The CDR3 consists of 16 residues. CDR1 is SGHAT, CDR2 FQNNGV, per germline. The DNA for the CDR3 is TGTGCCAGCAGCTTAGGCCGGGGTTCAACTAATGAAAAACTGTTTTTT. This gives the protein CASSLGRGSTNEKLFF.

The chain links TRBV27 to TRBJ2-7; 7 nucleotides line up with TRBD2. CDR3 size: 14 residues. In germline, CDR1 is MNHEY, CDR2 SMNVEV (reference sequence). V dropped 4 bases and J dropped 4; count of bases not matched to a gene: 7. The CDR3 DNA follows: TGTGCCAGCAGTTACTCCGGGAGGTATTACGAGCAGTACTTC. Its translation is CASSYSGRYYEQYF.

This clone was picked up one time. This rearrangement joins TRBV29-1 to TRBJ2-3; no reliable D call. The germline V and J ends were trimmed by 5 bases and 12 bases, with 12 bases remaining between them. The CDR3 loop spans 10 amino acids. The germline gives CDR1 SQVTM, CDR2 ANQGSEA. CDR3 loop: CSVRTPDQYF. DNA of the CDR3: TGCAGCGTTAGAACCCCGGACCAGTATTTT.

This clone was seen a handful of times. The rearrangement joins TRBV7-2 to TRBJ2-3; unclear D gene. V lost 2 bases, J lost 6 bases, and 9 bases lay in between. Germline loops: CDR1 SGHTA, CDR2 FQGNSA. The CDR3 consists of 13 residues. In DNA form, the CDR3 reads TGTGCCAGCAGCTTACCCCTGGAGGATACGCAGTATTTT. Protein product: CASSLPLEDTQYF.

As concerns this clone: A far larger clone is off by one base, so a read error is likely. The CDR3 does not close with the conserved phenylalanine or tryptophan, likely indicating a read error. This chain uses TRBV2 with TRBJ2-7; no definite D call. Germline lookup yields CDR1 SNHLY and CDR2 FYNNEI. Deletions cut 3 bases from V and 0 bases from J, with 6 bases between. CDR3 size: 13 residues. CDR3 amino acids: CASSDVFSYEQYL. The CDR3 DNA sequence: TGTGCCAGCAGTGACGTGTTCTCCTACGAGCAGTACCTC.

A single count supports this clone. This sequence joins TRBV7-9 and TRBJ2-1; no definite D call. Between the trimmed V and J ends, which lost 0 bases and 4 bases, there was a span of 10 bases. Per germline, CDR1 SEHNR and CDR2 FQNEAQ (reference sequence). CDR3 size: 15 residues. The CDR3 region has the DNA TGTGCCAGCAGCTTAGCGGCAGGTCCTTACAATGAGCAGTTCTTC. This codes for CASSLAAGPYNEQFF.

The chain links TRBV19 to TRBJ2-7; no clear D. The germline V gene has CDR1 LNHDA and CDR2 SQIVND (reference sequence). Trimming stripped 3 bases from V and 7 bases from J, with 13 bases between. This CDR3 contains 13 residues. This CDR3 reads CASSMVPRGEQYF. CDR3 nucleotides: TGTGCCAGTAGTATGGTACCCAGAGGTGAGCAGTACTTC.

The rearrangement uses TRBV30 and TRBJ1-5; D not certain. V lost 2 bases and J 4 bases, leaving 21 bases between the germline ends. CDR1 is GTSNPN and CDR2 is SVGIG in the germline V gene (reference sequence). CDR3 size: 17 residues. Here the CDR3 reads CAWSPPRGPLGNQPQHF. The CDR3 coding sequence is TGTGCCTGGAGTCCACCCCGTGGCCCATTAGGGAATCAGCCCCAGCATTTT.

V is TRBV7-2 and J is TRBJ2-7; no reliable D call. Germline V gene lookup returns CDR1 SGHTA and CDR2 FQGNSA. The V end lost 3 bases, the J end lost 4 bases, and 4 bases lay between the germline ends. The CDR3 covers 11 residues. The CDR3: CASSLIYEQYF. In DNA form, the CDR3 reads TGTGCCAGCAGCTTGATATACGAGCAGTACTTC.

The gene calls are TRBV7-2 and TRBJ1-2; D is undetermined. Per germline, CDR1 SGHTA and CDR2 FQGNSA. Trimming shortened V by 5 bases and J by 6 bases, and 13 bases separated the two germline ends. The CDR3 loop spans 13 amino acids. Here the CDR3 DNA reads TGTGCCAGCAGCGCCGCCCCGGGCCATGGCTACACCTTC. Residues: CASSAAPGHGYTF.

V usage is TRBV19 and J usage is TRBJ2-3; possible D gene TRBD2, 5 bases. Germline CDR1 reads LNHDA; CDR2 reads SQIVND (reference sequence). Trimming removed 5 bases at V and 7 bases at J, with 16 bases between. This CDR3 has 14 amino acids. CDR3 region: CASSQPPGNNTQYF. The CDR3 coding sequence is TGTGCCAGTAGTCAGCCTCCGGGAAACAATACGCAGTATTTT.